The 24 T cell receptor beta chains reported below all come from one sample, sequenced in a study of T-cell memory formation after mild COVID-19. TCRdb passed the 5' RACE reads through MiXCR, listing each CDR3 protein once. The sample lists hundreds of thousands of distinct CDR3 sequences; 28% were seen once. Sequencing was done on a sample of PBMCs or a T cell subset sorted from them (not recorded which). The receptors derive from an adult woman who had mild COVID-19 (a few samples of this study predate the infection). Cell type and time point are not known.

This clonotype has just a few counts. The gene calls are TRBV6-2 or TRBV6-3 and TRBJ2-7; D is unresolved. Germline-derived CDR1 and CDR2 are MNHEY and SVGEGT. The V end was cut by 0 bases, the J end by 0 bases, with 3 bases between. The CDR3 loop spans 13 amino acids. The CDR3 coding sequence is TGTGCCAGCAGTTACTCTCACTCCTACGAGCAGTACTTC. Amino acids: CASSYSHSYEQYF.

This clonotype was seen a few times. CDR3 sequence: CAISGLGGTDTQYF. DNA of the CDR3: TGTGCCATCAGCGGCCTTGGAGGCACAGATACGCAGTATTTT. V usage is TRBV10-3 and J usage is TRBJ2-3; D gene ambiguous. Deletions cut 6 bases from V and 1 base from J, with 11 bases between. Germline V lookup: CDR1 ENHRY, CDR2 SYGVKD. This CDR3 is 14 amino acids long.

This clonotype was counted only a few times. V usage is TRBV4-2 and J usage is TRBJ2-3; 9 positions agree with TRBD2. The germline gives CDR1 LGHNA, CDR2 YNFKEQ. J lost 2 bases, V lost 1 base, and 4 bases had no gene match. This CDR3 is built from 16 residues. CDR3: CASSQGAGGPTDTQYF. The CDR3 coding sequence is TGTGCCAGCAGCCAAGGAGCGGGAGGCCCCACAGATACGCAGTATTTT.

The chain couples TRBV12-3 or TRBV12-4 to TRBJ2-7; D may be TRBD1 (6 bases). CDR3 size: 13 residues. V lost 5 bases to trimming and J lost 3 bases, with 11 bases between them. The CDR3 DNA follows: TGTGCCAGCAGTCGCGCAGGGGTCTACGAGCAGTACTTC. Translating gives CASSRAGVYEQYF.

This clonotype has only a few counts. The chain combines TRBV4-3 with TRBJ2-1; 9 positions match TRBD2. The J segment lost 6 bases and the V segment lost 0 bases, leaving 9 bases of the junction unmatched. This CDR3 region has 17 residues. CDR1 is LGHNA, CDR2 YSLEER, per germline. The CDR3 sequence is CASSQDLASGVINEQFF. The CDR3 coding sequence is TGCGCCAGCAGCCAAGATCTGGCTAGCGGGGTTATCAATGAGCAGTTCTTC.

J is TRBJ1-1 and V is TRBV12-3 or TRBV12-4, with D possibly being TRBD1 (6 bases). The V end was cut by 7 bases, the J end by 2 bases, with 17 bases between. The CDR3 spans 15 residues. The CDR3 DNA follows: TGTGCCAGCATCATTGGAGGTGGGACAAACACTGAAGCTTTCTTT. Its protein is CASIIGGGTNTEAFF.

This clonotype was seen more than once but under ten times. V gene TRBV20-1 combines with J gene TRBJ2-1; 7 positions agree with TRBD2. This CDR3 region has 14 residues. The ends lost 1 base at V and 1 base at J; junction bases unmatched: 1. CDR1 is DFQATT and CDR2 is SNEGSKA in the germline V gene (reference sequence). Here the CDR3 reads CSARVGGSYNEQFF. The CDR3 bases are TGCAGTGCTAGAGTGGGGGGGTCCTACAATGAGCAGTTCTTC.

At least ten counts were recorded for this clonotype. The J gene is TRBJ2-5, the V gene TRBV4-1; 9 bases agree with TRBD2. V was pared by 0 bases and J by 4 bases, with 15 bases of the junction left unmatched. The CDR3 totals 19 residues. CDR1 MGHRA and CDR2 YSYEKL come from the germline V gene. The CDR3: CASSQDRDGSGGFRETQYF. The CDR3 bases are TGCGCCAGCAGCCAAGATCGGGATGGTAGCGGGGGATTCCGAGAGACCCAGTACTTC.

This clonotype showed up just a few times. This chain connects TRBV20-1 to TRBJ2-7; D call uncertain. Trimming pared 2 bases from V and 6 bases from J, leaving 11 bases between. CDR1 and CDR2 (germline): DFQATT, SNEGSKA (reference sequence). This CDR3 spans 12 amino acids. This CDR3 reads CSARHSAGEQYF. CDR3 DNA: TGCAGTGCTAGACATTCGGCCGGCGAGCAGTACTTC.

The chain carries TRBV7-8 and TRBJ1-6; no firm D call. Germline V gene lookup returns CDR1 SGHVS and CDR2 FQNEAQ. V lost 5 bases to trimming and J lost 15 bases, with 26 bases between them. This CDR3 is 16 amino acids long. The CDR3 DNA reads TGTGCCAGCAGCCGGGTCAGGACGGAGCCGCTGTGGGACCTCCACTTT. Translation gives CASSRVRTEPLWDLHF. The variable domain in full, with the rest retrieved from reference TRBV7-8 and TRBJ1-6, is GAGVSQSPRYKVAKRGQDVALRCDPISGHVSLFWYQQALGQGPEFLTYFQNEAQLDKSGLPSDRFFAERPEGSVSTLKIQRTQQEDSAVYLCASSRVRTEPLWDLHFGNGTRLTVT.

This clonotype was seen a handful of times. CDR3 loop: CASSWDEQFF. The CDR3, as DNA: TGTGCCAGCTCGTGGGATGAGCAGTTCTTC. The rearrangement joins TRBV2 to TRBJ2-1; D uncertain. Germline CDR1 is SNHLY and CDR2 is FYNNEI. V lost 8 bases to trimming and J lost 8 bases, with 7 bases between them. The CDR3 totals 10 residues.

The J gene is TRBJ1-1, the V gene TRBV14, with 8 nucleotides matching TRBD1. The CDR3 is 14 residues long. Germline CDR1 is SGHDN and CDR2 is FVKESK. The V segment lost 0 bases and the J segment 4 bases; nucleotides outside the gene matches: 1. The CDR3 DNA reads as TGTGCCAGCAGCCAAGACAGGGGGCTCACTGAAGCTTTCTTT. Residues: CASSQDRGLTEAFF. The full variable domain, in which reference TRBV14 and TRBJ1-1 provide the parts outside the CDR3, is EAGVTQFPSHSVIEKGQTVTLRCDPISGHDNLYWYRRVMGKEIKFLLHFVKESKQDESGMPNNRFLAERTGGTYSTLKVQPAELEDSGVYFCASSQDRGLTEAFFGQGTRLTVV.

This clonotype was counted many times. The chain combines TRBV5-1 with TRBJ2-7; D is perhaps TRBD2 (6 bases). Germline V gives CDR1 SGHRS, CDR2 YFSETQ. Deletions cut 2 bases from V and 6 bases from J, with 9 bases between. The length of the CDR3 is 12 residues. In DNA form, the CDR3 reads TGCGCCAGCAGCTTAGAGGGAGGCGAGCAGTACTTC. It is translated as CASSLEGGEQYF. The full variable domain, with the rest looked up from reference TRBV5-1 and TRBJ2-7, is KAGVTQTPRYLIKTRGQQVTLSCSPISGHRSVSWYQQTPGQGLQFLFEYFSETQRNKGNFPGRFSGRQFSNSRSEMNVSTLELGDSALYLCASSLEGGEQYFGPGTRLTVT.

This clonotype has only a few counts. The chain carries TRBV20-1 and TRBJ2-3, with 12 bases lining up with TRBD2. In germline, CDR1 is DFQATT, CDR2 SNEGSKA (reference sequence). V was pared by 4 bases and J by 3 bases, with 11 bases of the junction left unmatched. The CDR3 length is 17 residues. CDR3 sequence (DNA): TGCAGTGCTATTTCGCTAGCGGGAGGGCCAAGGACAGATACGCAGTATTTT. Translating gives CSAISLAGGPRTDTQYF.

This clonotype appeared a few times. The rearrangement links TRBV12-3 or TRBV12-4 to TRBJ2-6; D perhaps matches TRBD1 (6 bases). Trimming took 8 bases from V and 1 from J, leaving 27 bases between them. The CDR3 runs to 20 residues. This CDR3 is CASRNFGTGRRSSGANVLTF. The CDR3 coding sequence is TGTGCCAGCCGAAATTTTGGTACAGGGAGAAGATCTTCTGGGGCCAACGTCCTGACTTTC.

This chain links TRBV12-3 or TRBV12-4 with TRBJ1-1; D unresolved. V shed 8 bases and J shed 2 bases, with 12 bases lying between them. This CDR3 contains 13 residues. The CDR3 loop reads CASGTLLNTEAFF. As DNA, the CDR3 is TGTGCCAGCGGTACCCTTCTTAACACTGAAGCTTTCTTT.

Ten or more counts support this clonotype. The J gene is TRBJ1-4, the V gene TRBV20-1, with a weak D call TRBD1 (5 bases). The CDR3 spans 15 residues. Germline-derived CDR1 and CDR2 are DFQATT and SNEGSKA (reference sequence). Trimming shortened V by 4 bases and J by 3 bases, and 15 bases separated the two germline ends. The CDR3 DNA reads TGCAGTGCTACAGGGAATGGAAGGGCTAATGAAAAACTGTTTTTT. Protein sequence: CSATGNGRANEKLFF.

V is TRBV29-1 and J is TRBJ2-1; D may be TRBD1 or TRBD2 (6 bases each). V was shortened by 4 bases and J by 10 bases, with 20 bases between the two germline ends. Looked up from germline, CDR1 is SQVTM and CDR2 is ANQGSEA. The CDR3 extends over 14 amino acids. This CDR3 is CSVARSGGREEQFF. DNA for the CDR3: TGCAGCGTTGCGAGGTCCGGGGGCCGGGAGGAGCAGTTCTTC.

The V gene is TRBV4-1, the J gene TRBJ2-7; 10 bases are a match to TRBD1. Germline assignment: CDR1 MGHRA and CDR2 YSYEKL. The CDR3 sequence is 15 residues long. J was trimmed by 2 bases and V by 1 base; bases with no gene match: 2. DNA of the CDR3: TGCGCCAGCAGCCAAGGGACAGGGGGAACCTACGAGCAGTACTTC. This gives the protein CASSQGTGGTYEQYF.

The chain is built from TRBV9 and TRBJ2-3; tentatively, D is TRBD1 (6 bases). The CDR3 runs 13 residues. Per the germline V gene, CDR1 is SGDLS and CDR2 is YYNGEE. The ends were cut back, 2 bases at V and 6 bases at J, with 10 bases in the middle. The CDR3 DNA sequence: TGTGCCAGCAGCGTGGACAGTAGGGATACGCAGTATTTT. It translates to CASSVDSRDTQYF.

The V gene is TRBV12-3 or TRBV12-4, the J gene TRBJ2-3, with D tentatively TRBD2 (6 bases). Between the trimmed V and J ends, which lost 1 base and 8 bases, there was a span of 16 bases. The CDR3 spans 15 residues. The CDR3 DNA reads TGTGCCAGCAGTTTAGAGAATCCTAGCGTCGGTACGCAGTATTTT. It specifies CASSLENPSVGTQYF.

CDR3 bases: TGTGCCAGCACCGAATTACGGAGCTCCTACGAGCAGTACTTC. The encoded protein is CASTELRSSYEQYF. The chain has TRBV7-2 and TRBJ2-7; the D is unclear. This CDR3 region has 14 residues. V dropped 7 bases and J dropped 0 bases, with 13 bases sitting between them. CDR1 is SGHTA, CDR2 FQGNSA, per germline. The full variable domain, completed using reference TRBV7-2 and TRBJ2-7, is GAGVSQSPSNKVTEKGKDVELRCDPISGHTALYWYRQSLGQGLEFLIYFQGNSAPDKSGLPSDRFSAERTGGSVSTLTIQRTQQEDSAVYLCASTELRSSYEQYFGPGTRLTVT.

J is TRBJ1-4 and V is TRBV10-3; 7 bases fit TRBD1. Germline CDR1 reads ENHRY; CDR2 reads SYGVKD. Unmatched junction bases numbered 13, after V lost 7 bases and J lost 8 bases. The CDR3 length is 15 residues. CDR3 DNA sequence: TGTGCCATCAAGGGGTCACAGGGGCGGTCGGAAAAACTGTTTTTT. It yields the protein CAIKGSQGRSEKLFF.

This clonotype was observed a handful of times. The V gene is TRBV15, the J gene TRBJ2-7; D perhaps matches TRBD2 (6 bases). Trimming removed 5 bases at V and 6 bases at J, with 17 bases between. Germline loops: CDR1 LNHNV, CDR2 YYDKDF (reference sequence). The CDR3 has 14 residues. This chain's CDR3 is CATSPPRPGSEQYF. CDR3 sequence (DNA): TGTGCCACCAGCCCACCACGACCCGGGAGCGAGCAGTACTTC. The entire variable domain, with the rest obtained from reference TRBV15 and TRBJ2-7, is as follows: DAMVIQNPRYQVTQFGKPVTLSCSQTLNHNVMYWYQQKSSQAPKLLFHYYDKDFNNEADTPDNFQSRRPNTSFCFLDIRSPGLGDTAMYLCATSPPRPGSEQYFGPGTRLTVT.